The 27 T cell receptor beta chains below come from one sample, sequenced in a study of neurological immune-mediated disorders. TCRdb independently ran MiXCR on the 5' RACE reads; one entry per CDR3 protein. The data contain about 46,000 distinct CDR3 sequences, around 2% of them seen just once; the ten biggest clones take up 2.2%. The sequencing input was PBMCs. Receptor source: a woman in her thirties or forties with multiple sclerosis.

There are many counts of this clonotype. The V call is TRBV20-1, the J call TRBJ1-2; unclear D gene. CDR1 DFQATT and CDR2 SNEGSKA come from the germline V gene (reference sequence). The CDR3 spans 14 residues. Trimming took off 3 bases at V and 7 bases at J, with 18 bases between the two ends. The CDR3 here is CSASTSTSSVGYTF. The CDR3 region has the DNA TGCAGTGCTAGCACCTCGACAAGTTCGGTTGGCTACACCTTC.

In this sample, this clonotype turned up a few times. A read error may be the cause here, since a much bigger clone is one base away. The rearrangement links TRBV5-1 to TRBJ2-3, with D perhaps matching TRBD1 or TRBD2 (5 bases each). The V end lost 1 base, the J end lost 8 bases, and 14 bases lay between the germline ends. The CDR3 runs to 14 residues. Germline CDR1 and CDR2: SGHRS and YFSETQ. Written as DNA, the CDR3 is TGCGCCAGCAGCTTGTACCGACAGCGGTCTACGCAGTATTTT. As protein: CASSLYRQRSTQYF. Complete variable domain (other parts from reference TRBV5-1 and TRBJ2-3): KAGVTQTPRYLIKTRGQQVTLSCSPISGHRSVSWYQQTPGQGLQFLFEYFSETQRNKGNFPGRFSGRQFSNSRSEMNVSTLELGDSALYLCASSLYRQRSTQYFGPGTRLTVL.

As regards this clonotype: This may arise from a read error, as a much more abundant clone is one base away. This chain links TRBV6-5 with TRBJ1-4; D unresolved. The CDR3 has 16 residues. Germline CDR1 and CDR2: MNHEY and SVGAGI. V shed 5 bases and J shed 0 bases, with 13 bases lying between them. The CDR3 loop reads CASSPLKAATNEKLFF. As DNA, the CDR3 is TGTGCCAGCAGTCCCCTGAAAGCAGCAACTAATGAAAAACTGTTTTTT.

This clonotype showed up many times. This rearrangement joins TRBV29-1 to TRBJ1-6; no reliable D call. CDR3 length equals 13 residues. The V and J ends lost 7 bases and 8 bases respectively, with 15 bases between them. Germline CDR1 and CDR2: SQVTM and ANQGSEA. This CDR3 reads CSASADRDSPLHF. As DNA, the CDR3 is TGCAGCGCCTCGGCGGATCGGGATTCACCCCTCCACTTT.

This clonotype has at least ten counts. The CDR3 nucleotides read TGCGCCAGCAGCTTTGGGGACATCGCCCTCATGAACACTGAAGCTTTCTTT. Its translation is CASSFGDIALMNTEAFF. The gene calls are TRBV5-1 and TRBJ1-1; tentative D call: TRBD1 (6 bases). V lost 2 bases and J 0 bases, leaving 17 bases between the germline ends. The CDR3 runs 17 residues. Germline values: CDR1 SGHRS, CDR2 YFSETQ.

This clonotype was counted at least ten times. CDR3 DNA sequence: TGTGCCAGCAGCCCGACTAGGGGGGGTGGGGGGTACTATGGCTACACCTTC. This codes for CASSPTRGGGGYYGYTF. The chain links TRBV7-8 to TRBJ1-2; a weak D match, TRBD1 (6 bases). The V gene lost 5 bases and the J gene lost 3 bases, with 22 bases spanning the gap. The CDR3 loop spans 17 amino acids. Per germline, CDR1 SGHVS and CDR2 FQNEAQ.

This clonotype was detected many times. The rearrangement links TRBV10-2 to TRBJ2-5; 7 bases align to TRBD1. Germline assignment: CDR1 WSHSY and CDR2 SAAADI. The CDR3 runs to 15 residues. Losses at the gene ends were 9 bases for V and 4 bases for J; bases not matched to a gene: 14. The CDR3 nucleotides read TGCGCCAGTAGCCAAGGACAGGTTGGGGGAGAGACCCAGTACTTC. It codes for CASSQGQVGGETQYF.

This clonotype was observed many times. CDR3 bases: TGTGCCAGCTTGCGGGGGGGCGGTTCCTACAATGAGCAGTTCTTC. Protein: CASLRGGGSYNEQFF. V usage is TRBV12-3 or TRBV12-4 and J usage is TRBJ2-1; 9 bases are a match to TRBD2. Germline trimming cut 8 bases from V and 1 base from J; bases unmatched to any gene: 6. This CDR3 region has 15 residues.

This chain joins TRBV5-1 and TRBJ2-1, with 7 bases aligning to TRBD1. Germline lookup yields CDR1 SGHRS and CDR2 YFSETQ. Trimming at V came to 0 bases and at J to 10 bases, leaving 4 bases not matched to a gene. CDR3 length: 13 residues. DNA for the CDR3: TGCGCCAGCAGCTTGGTACTAGGGGGCGAGCAGTTCTTC. Protein product: CASSLVLGGEQFF.

This clonotype was seen repeatedly, ten times or more. J is TRBJ1-1 and V is TRBV29-1; weak D call: TRBD1 (5 bases). V lost 4 bases and J lost 1, with 13 bases in between. The germline V gene has CDR1 SQVTM and CDR2 ANQGSEA. This CDR3 spans 14 amino acids. The CDR3: CSVGEPGRNTEAFF. The CDR3 bases are TGCAGCGTTGGGGAACCGGGACGGAACACTGAAGCTTTCTTT.

This clonotype has at least ten counts. The rearrangement links TRBV20-1 to TRBJ1-4; no definite D call. Trimming took 4 bases from V and 1 from J, leaving 7 bases between them. This CDR3 spans 13 amino acids. The germline CDR1 and CDR2 sequences are DFQATT and SNEGSKA (reference sequence). In DNA form, the CDR3 reads TGCAGTGCTATGGGCGAAACTAATGAAAAACTGTTTTTT. It codes for CSAMGETNEKLFF.

This clonotype came up many times. The genes are TRBV14 and TRBJ1-1; weak D call: TRBD1 (5 bases). V was cut by 4 bases and J by 4 bases, with 10 bases left in between. Per germline, CDR1 SGHDN and CDR2 FVKESK. The CDR3 is made up of 13 amino acids. In DNA form, the CDR3 reads TGTGCCAGCAGCCTAAACCAGGGCACTGAAGCTTTCTTT. Translating gives CASSLNQGTEAFF.

This clonotype was seen repeatedly, ten times or more. The V gene is TRBV5-1, the J gene TRBJ2-3; 7 nucleotides agree with TRBD2. CDR1 SGHRS and CDR2 YFSETQ come from the germline V gene. This CDR3 region has 14 residues. The J segment lost 4 bases and the V segment lost 4 bases, leaving 6 bases of the junction unmatched. The CDR3 coding sequence is TGCGCCAGCAGCGGGGGGGACCTATCAGATACGCAGTATTTT. It is translated as CASSGGDLSDTQYF.

This clonotype was recorded many times. V gene TRBV7-9 combines with J gene TRBJ1-2; D possibly corresponds to TRBD1 (6 bases). This CDR3 is built from 15 residues. The V gene's germline CDR1 is SEHNR and CDR2 FQNEAQ (reference sequence). V was trimmed by 5 bases and J by 6 bases, leaving 19 bases between them. CDR3 DNA sequence: TGTGCCAGCAGCATGGGAACAGGGACCCCCCATGGCTACACCTTC. It yields the protein CASSMGTGTPHGYTF.

This clonotype occurred many times. This chain links TRBV27 with TRBJ2-7; 12 positions agree with TRBD2. Per germline, CDR1 MNHEY and CDR2 SMNVEV (reference sequence). V shed 5 bases, J shed 3 bases, and the junction held 5 bases outside the gene matches. The CDR3 has 15 amino acids. The CDR3 sequence: CASSKTSGGIYEQYF. The CDR3 DNA follows: TGTGCCAGCAGTAAGACTAGCGGGGGTATCTACGAGCAGTACTTC.

This clonotype was recorded at least ten times. The chain carries TRBV7-6 and TRBJ1-1, with D possibly TRBD1 on 5 matching bases. The germline V gene encodes CDR1 SGHVS and CDR2 FNYEAQ. The V gene lost 1 base and the J gene lost 1 base, with 10 bases spanning the gap. The CDR3 is 15 amino acids. CDR3 DNA: TGTGCCAGCAGCTTAGACGGGGACCCGAACACTGAAGCTTTCTTT. Translation: CASSLDGDPNTEAFF.

This clonotype has ten or more counts. V and J are TRBV6-6 and TRBJ2-7; D might be TRBD1 or TRBD2, each matching 5 bases. This CDR3 has 14 amino acids. CDR1 and CDR2 from the germline V gene are MNHNY and SVGAGI (reference sequence). V lost 6 bases to trimming and J lost 2 bases, with 14 bases between them. CDR3 DNA: TGTGCCAGCAGATCCGGGACGGTGCCCTACGAGCAGTACTTC. This gives the protein CASRSGTVPYEQYF.

This clonotype was seen a handful of times. V usage is TRBV11-1 and J usage is TRBJ2-1, with D possibly TRBD2 on 5 matching bases. The germline CDR1 and CDR2 sequences are SGHAT and FQDESV (reference sequence). The CDR3 is 16 residues long. Between the trimmed V and J ends, which lost 4 bases and 3 bases, there was a span of 16 bases. The CDR3 reads CASSSAGTFLYNEQFF. CDR3 coding DNA: TGTGCCAGCAGCTCTGCGGGTACGTTCCTCTACAATGAGCAGTTCTTC. Looking up the rest from reference TRBV11-1 and TRBJ2-1 gives the full variable domain: EAEVAQSPRYKITEKSQAVAFWCDPISGHATLYWYRQILGQGPELLVQFQDESVVDDSQLPKDRFSAERLKGVDSTLKIQPAELGDSAMYLCASSSAGTFLYNEQFFGPGTRLTVL.

This clonotype was observed at least ten times. The chain carries TRBV5-6 and TRBJ1-5; D might be TRBD1 (6 bases). The germline V gene has CDR1 SGHDT and CDR2 YYEEEE. V was cut by 0 bases and J by 4 bases, with 8 bases left in between. This CDR3 region has 14 residues. The CDR3 nucleotides read TGTGCCAGCAGCTTGGGAGGGGGAAATCAGCCCCAGCATTTT. Translation gives CASSLGGGNQPQHF.

This clonotype was recorded at least ten times. The gene calls are TRBV6-5 and TRBJ2-6; 8 bases line up with TRBD1. The germline V gene encodes CDR1 MNHEY and CDR2 SVGAGI. Trimming at V came to 4 bases and at J to 0 bases, leaving 5 bases not matched to a gene. This CDR3 is built from 17 residues. CDR3 region: CASSSGQGVSGANVLTF. The CDR3 bases are TGTGCCAGCAGTTCCGGACAGGGAGTCTCTGGGGCCAACGTCCTGACTTTC.

This clonotype was picked up many times. V is TRBV3-1 and J is TRBJ1-2; possibly TRBD1 for D (6 bases). Germline V gene data show CDR1 as LGHDT and CDR2 as YNNKEL (reference sequence). V lost 5 bases to trimming and J lost 5 bases, with 9 bases between them. The CDR3 extends over 12 amino acids. This chain's CDR3 is CASSAGHYGYTF. Here the CDR3 DNA reads TGTGCCAGCAGCGCGGGACATTATGGCTACACCTTC.

This clonotype was counted ten times or more. CDR3 DNA: TGCGCCAGCAGCCCAACAGCGGGAGAGCAGTACTTC. It is translated as CASSPTAGEQYF. The J gene is TRBJ2-7, the V gene TRBV5-1; 7 bases line up with TRBD2. Germline CDR1 is SGHRS and CDR2 is YFSETQ. The CDR3 totals 12 residues. V was pared by 4 bases and J by 7 bases, with 5 bases of the junction left unmatched.

The rearrangement uses TRBV5-1 and TRBJ1-6; weak D call: TRBD1 (6 bases). The CDR3 is 14 amino acids. Trimming removed 4 bases from V and 9 bases from J, with 14 bases in between. CDR1 is SGHRS, CDR2 YFSETQ, per germline. CDR3 sequence: CASSEQGMGSPLHF. CDR3 coding DNA: TGCGCCAGCAGCGAACAGGGAATGGGTTCACCCCTCCACTTT.

This clonotype was picked up many times. V and J are TRBV2 and TRBJ2-7; D is perhaps TRBD2 (5 bases). CDR1 and CDR2 from the germline V gene are SNHLY and FYNNEI. V was shortened by 7 bases and J by 7 bases, with 11 bases between the two germline ends. The CDR3 is 11 residues long. The CDR3 DNA reads as TGTGCCAGCATGGGCCGCGGGGAGCAGTACTTC. Protein: CASMGRGEQYF.

This clonotype was found a few times. V usage is TRBV18 and J usage is TRBJ2-3; tentatively, D is TRBD2 (7 bases). The CDR3 is 15 amino acids. V lost 5 bases and J 2 bases, leaving 14 bases between the germline ends. Germline V gene data show CDR1 as KGHSH and CDR2 as LQKENI. CDR3 amino acids: CASSSYGGPTDTQYF. CDR3 coding DNA: TGTGCCAGCTCATCCTACGGGGGGCCCACAGATACGCAGTATTTT.

The table lists this clonotype with many counts. The genes are TRBV7-3 and TRBJ2-1; maybe TRBD1 (6 bases). Germline loops: CDR1 SGHTA, CDR2 FQGTGA. V gave up 3 bases and J gave up 8 bases, with 11 bases separating them. The CDR3 totals 13 residues. The CDR3 DNA follows: TGTGCCAGCAGCTTCCTGACAGGTGATGAGCAGTTCTTC. Protein sequence: CASSFLTGDEQFF.

This clonotype was seen ten or more times. V is TRBV5-1 and J is TRBJ2-7, with no clear D. V lost 4 bases and J 2 bases, leaving 10 bases between the germline ends. Germline V gene lookup returns CDR1 SGHRS and CDR2 YFSETQ. This CDR3 has 13 amino acids. DNA of the CDR3: TGCGCCAGCAGCCCCGGGCCGACCTACGAGCAGTACTTC. It translates to CASSPGPTYEQYF.